Listed here is a single T cell receptor beta chain. These data belong to a study of blood T cell repertoires in COVID-19. V lost 7 bases and J 0 bases, leaving 12 bases between the germline ends. Germline V gene data show CDR1 as SGHTA and CDR2 as FQGNSA. The CDR3 is 14 residues long. TCRdb's table, derived via immunoSEQ multiplex PCR, lists solely in-frame clones and lacks some. This table has tens of thousands of clones, around nine tenths appearing once. The sequence came from a man between 65 and 85 years old with active or convalescent COVID-19. The chain employs TRBV7-2 and TRBJ1-1, with D unresolved. Sequenced material: peripheral blood. In DNA form, the CDR3 reads TGTGCCAGCAACCCAAGTTTAGTGAACACTGAAGCTTTCTTT. Translation: CASNPSLVNTEAFF.